The sequence of this TCR beta chain was determined in a study of blood T cell repertoires in COVID-19. This CDR3 spans 14 amino acids. CDR1 is SGHRS, CDR2 YFSETQ, per germline. The trim removed 4 bases at V and 4 bases at J, leaving 3 bases unmatched. On this clone: Additional DNA sequences in this sample encode the identical CDR3.

Authors' processing steps: Reference gene primer amplification gave nucleated cell count estimates. Assay: immunoSEQ multiplex PCR; the TCRdb copy retains only in-frame clones and omits some. The V and J calls and clone size were taken over from that table, and D and trimming were inferred from the DNA. Of roughly 280,000 clones in the sample, around 88% were seen once. The specimen sequenced was peripheral blood. The clonotype comes from a man younger than 45 with active or convalescent COVID-19. The chain has TRBV5-1 and TRBJ1-5; the match to TRBD1 covers 9 bases. The DNA of the CDR3 is TGCGCCAGCAGCGTTGGGACAGGGAATCAGCCCCAGCATTTT. Amino acid sequence: CASSVGTGNQPQHF.